Listed below are T cell receptor beta chains from one sample, sequenced in a study of blood T cells in healthy people across ages. Via MiXCR, TCRdb re-called the 5' RACE reads, giving one row per CDR3 protein. The table shows 1.5 million to 2 million distinct CDR3 sequences, with roughly 50% occurring only once. The sample was blood. The origin of the receptors is a woman aged 40 to 55 in good health. The CDR3 runs from the conserved cysteine through the conserved F or W. The D gene is left open where the match is weak.

V gene	J gene	D gene	CDR3 protein
TRBV7-9	TRBJ2-1	NA	CASSSGGRGWYNEQFF
TRBV6-2/TRBV6-3	TRBJ2-7	TRBD1	CASRDDRVEQYF
TRBV2	TRBJ2-5	TRBD1	CASRRAGTGSGETQYF
TRBV5-1	TRBJ2-3	NA	CASSFPDGRDTQYF
TRBV6-2/TRBV6-3	TRBJ2-1	TRBD2	CASSYKAGGENYNEQFF
TRBV29-1	TRBJ2-4	TRBD2	CSHLGGGIQYF
TRBV29-1	TRBJ2-3	NA	CSVTPSTDTQYF
TRBV6-5	TRBJ2-1	NA	CASRPGVSYNEQFF
TRBV4-3	TRBJ2-4	NA	CASSQQVLAKNIQYF
TRBV5-1	TRBJ1-2	NA	CASSSGINIYGYTF
TRBV10-3	TRBJ2-3	NA	CAISESAVAGFPDTQYF
TRBV5-1	TRBJ2-2	NA	CASSITRDTGELFF
TRBV20-1	TRBJ2-3	TRBD2	CSAGGRLAGVTSTDTQYF
TRBV9	TRBJ2-7	NA	CASSVEGGGLYEQYF
TRBV5-1	TRBJ2-7	TRBD1	CASSRGTGDFGPYEQYF
TRBV20-1	TRBJ1-2	TRBD1	CSAGNRGGGYGYTF
TRBV9	TRBJ2-5	TRBD2	CASSVGTSPDNEQYF
TRBV6-5	TRBJ1-2	NA	CASSSPGGGIYGYTF
TRBV29-1	TRBJ2-1	NA	CSAPGGDNEQFF
TRBV4-3	TRBJ2-1	NA	CASSQGVGAHYNEQFF
TRBV20-1	TRBJ2-5	NA	CSARTAGLETQYF
TRBV20-1	TRBJ2-3	TRBD2	CSASVGLAGGTDTQYF
TRBV5-1	NA	NA	CASSLSGDLYNEQYF
TRBV20-1	TRBJ1-2	NA	CSARAGSDGYTF
TRBV20-1	NA	TRBD2	CSASPGLAAYEQYF
TRBV6-5	TRBJ1-6	NA	CASKRTVAYNSPLHF
TRBV7-9	TRBJ2-3	TRBD2	CASSLGVTSATQYF
TRBV3-1	TRBJ2-7	NA	CASSQSLDTFSYEQYF
TRBV20-1	TRBJ1-2	TRBD1	CSPRDRGDYGYTF
TRBV4-1	NA	NA	CASSKQGASSHEQYF
TRBV19	TRBJ2-4	NA	CASSPHRVLAKNIQYF